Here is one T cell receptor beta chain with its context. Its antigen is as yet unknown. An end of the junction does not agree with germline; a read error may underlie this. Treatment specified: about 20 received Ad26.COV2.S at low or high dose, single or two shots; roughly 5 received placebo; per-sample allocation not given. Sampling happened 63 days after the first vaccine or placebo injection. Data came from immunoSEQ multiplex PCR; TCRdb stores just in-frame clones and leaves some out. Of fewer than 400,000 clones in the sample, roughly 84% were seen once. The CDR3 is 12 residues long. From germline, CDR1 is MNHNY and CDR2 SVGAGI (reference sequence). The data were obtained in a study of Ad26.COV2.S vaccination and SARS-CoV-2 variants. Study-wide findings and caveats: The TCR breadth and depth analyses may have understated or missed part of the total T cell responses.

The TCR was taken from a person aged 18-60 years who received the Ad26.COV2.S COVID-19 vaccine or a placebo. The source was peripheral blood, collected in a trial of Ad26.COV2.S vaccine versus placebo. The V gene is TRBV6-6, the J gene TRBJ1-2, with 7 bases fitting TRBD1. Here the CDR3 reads CASSYPQGGKAF. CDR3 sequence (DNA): TGTGCCAGCAGTTACCCTCAGGGGGGGAAAGCCTTC.